The present TCR beta chain was sequenced within a study of blood T cell repertoires in COVID-19. On the study more broadly: COVID-19 samples collected from the United States, Italy and Spain covered acute and convalescent phases. The cDNA or gDNA used as material had been derived from T cells, B-cell-depleted T cells, or PBMCs.

Per the study methods: How many nucleated cells were present was estimated from reference gene primer amplification. Profiling relied on immunoSEQ multiplex PCR, and the TCRdb table lists in-frame clones only, not all of them. V and J calls and clone size are copied from that table; D and trimming were computed from the DNA. The sample contains roughly 32,000 clones, more than 70% of which appear only once. The CDR3 contains 15 residues. V lost 5 bases to trimming and J lost 7 bases; unmatched junction nucleotides: 9. The germline V gene encodes CDR1 SGHVS and CDR2 FQNEAQ. The sequence came from a human donor in a cohort sampled during active COVID-19. The rearrangement joins TRBV7-8 to TRBJ2-3; 10 bases fit TRBD2. Sequencing used peripheral blood. CDR3 region: CASSVSGRSGNTQYF. The CDR3 DNA reads TGTGCCAGCAGCGTTAGCGGGAGGTCCGGGAATACGCAGTATTTT.